Here is one T cell receptor beta chain with its context. The repertoire was sequenced with immunoSEQ multiplex PCR; TCRdb's copy has only in-frame clones and lacks some. The sample lists some 110,000 clones, about 82% occurring once. The sample belongs to a study of blood T cell repertoires in COVID-19. In the study overall: PBMCs, B-cell-depleted T cells, or T cells provided the cDNA or gDNA that made up the material.

V was trimmed by 0 bases and J by 4 bases, leaving 12 bases between them. Germline values: CDR1 SGHDN, CDR2 FVKESK. The CDR3 runs to 16 residues. Sequences were obtained from peripheral blood. The chain links TRBV14 to TRBJ2-2; TRBD2 might be the D (5 bases). The clonotype originates from a man aged 55 to 70 with active or convalescent COVID-19. The CDR3 is CASSQDLGLTTGELFF. The DNA of the CDR3 is TGTGCCAGCAGCCAAGATCTAGGACTCACCACCGGGGAGCTGTTTTTT.